Listed below are T cell receptor beta chains from one sample, sequenced in a study of CDR3 diversity in severe acne. MiXCR, run by TCRdb on the PCR reads, gives a single entry per CDR3 protein. The sample has approximately 97,000 distinct CDR3 sequences, more than 45% seen once. Sequenced: blood. Receptor source: a male donor with acne. Both conserved end residues are part of each CDR3. A D gene is named only where the DNA matches it firmly. Clone size appears in some rows only: once, few, many, or a class for an expanded clone.

>TRBJ2-1|-|-|TRBV9
CASSPSGTANEQFF
TGTGCCAGCAGCCCTTCCGGGACCGCCAATGAGCAGTTCTTC
>TRBJ1-1|-|-|TRBV7-6
CASSLAGGAKAFF
TGTGCCAGCAGCTTAGCGGGGGGCGCTAAAGCTTTCTTT
>TRBJ2-1|-|-|TRBV11-2
CASSGRGEQFF
TGTGCCAGCAGCGGCCGTGGGGAGCAGTTCTTC
>TRBJ2-2|-|-|TRBV29-1
CSVPKLGRRNTGELFF
TGCAGCGTTCCGAAATTGGGGCGGCGCAACACCGGGGAGCTGTTTTTT
>TRBJ2-3|TRBD2|-|TRBV7-8
CASSEPGLAGEVGVRADTQYF
TGTGCCAGCAGCGAACCGGGACTAGCGGGAGAAGTAGGTGTTCGAGCAGATACGCAGTATTTT
>TRBJ1-2|-|-|TRBV9
CASSVGNGYTF
TGTGCCAGCAGCGTAGGCAATGGCTACACCTTC
>TRBJ1-6|-|-|TRBV6-2/TRBV6-3
CASGRGTKPPLHF
TGTGCCAGCGGACGGGGGACAAAACCACCCCTCCACTTT
>TRBJ2-6|-|many|TRBV7-9
CASSYAGITGANVLTF
TGTGCCAGCAGCTACGCCGGGATCACTGGGGCCAACGTCCTGACTTTC
>TRBJ2-1|-|medium-sized|TRBV4-3
CASSQHVDVNEQFF
TGCGCCAGCAGCCAGCATGTGGACGTCAATGAGCAGTTCTTC
>TRBJ2-1|-|-|TRBV15
CATSTSIIRLDYNEQFF
TGTGCCACCAGCACATCTATAATCCGGCTAGATTACAATGAGCAGTTCTTC
>TRBJ2-5|-|-|TRBV24-1
CATSDQPTGTQYF
TGTGCCACCAGTGATCAACCAACAGGGACCCAGTACTTC
>TRBJ2-7|TRBD2|-|TRBV11-3
CASSVDRLAGDIGEQYF
TGTGCCAGCAGCGTAGATCGACTAGCGGGAGATATCGGCGAGCAGTACTTC
>TRBJ2-7|TRBD2|many|TRBV9
CASSPTGGAHEQYF
TGTGCCAGCAGTCCCACCGGGGGGGCCCACGAGCAGTACTTC
>TRBJ2-6|TRBD1|many|TRBV7-6
CASSSGQGSGANVLTF
TGTGCCAGCAGCTCTGGACAGGGGTCTGGGGCCAACGTCCTGACTTTC
>TRBJ2-1|-|-|TRBV6-1
CASSEMGGRHNEQFF
TGTGCCAGCAGTGAAATGGGTGGGAGGCACAATGAGCAGTTCTTC
>TRBJ2-7|-|-|TRBV20-1
CSAGGGQVEQYF
TGCAGTGCTGGGGGGGGGCAGGTCGAGCAGTACTTC
>TRBJ2-2|TRBD1|-|TRBV7-8
CASSLPGTALGELFF
TGTGCCAGCAGTTTACCCGGGACAGCCCTCGGGGAGCTGTTTTTT